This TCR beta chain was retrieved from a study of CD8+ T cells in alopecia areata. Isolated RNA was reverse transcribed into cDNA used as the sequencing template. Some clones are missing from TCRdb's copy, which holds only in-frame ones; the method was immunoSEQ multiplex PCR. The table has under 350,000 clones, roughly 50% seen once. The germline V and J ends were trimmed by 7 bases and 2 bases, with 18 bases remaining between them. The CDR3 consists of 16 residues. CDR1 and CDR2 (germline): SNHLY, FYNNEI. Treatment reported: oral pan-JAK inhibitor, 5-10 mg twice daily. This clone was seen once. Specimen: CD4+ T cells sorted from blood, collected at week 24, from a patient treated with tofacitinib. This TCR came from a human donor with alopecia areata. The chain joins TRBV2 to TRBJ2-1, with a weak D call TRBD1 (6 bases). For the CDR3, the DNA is TGTGCCAGCATCAGGGGTAGGAGAGGGGCCTACAATGAGCAGTTCTTC. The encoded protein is CASIRGRRGAYNEQFF.